This paragraph reports one TCR beta chain. This sample is part of a study of blood T cell repertoires in COVID-19. TCRdb's table, derived via immunoSEQ multiplex PCR, lists solely in-frame clones and lacks some. The profile shows approximately 310,000 clones, about 90% of them singletons. The germline gives CDR1 MDHEN, CDR2 SYDVKM. The trim removed 7 bases at V and 2 bases at J, leaving 3 bases unmatched. This CDR3 spans 15 amino acids. The chain has TRBV28 and TRBJ2-1, with TRBD2 matching over 12 bases. The source is a woman between 50 and 59 years old who had recovered from COVID-19. Material for sequencing was peripheral blood. The CDR3: CASTASGRAYNEQFF. Written as DNA, the CDR3 is TGTGCCAGCACCGCTAGCGGGAGGGCCTACAATGAGCAGTTCTTC.